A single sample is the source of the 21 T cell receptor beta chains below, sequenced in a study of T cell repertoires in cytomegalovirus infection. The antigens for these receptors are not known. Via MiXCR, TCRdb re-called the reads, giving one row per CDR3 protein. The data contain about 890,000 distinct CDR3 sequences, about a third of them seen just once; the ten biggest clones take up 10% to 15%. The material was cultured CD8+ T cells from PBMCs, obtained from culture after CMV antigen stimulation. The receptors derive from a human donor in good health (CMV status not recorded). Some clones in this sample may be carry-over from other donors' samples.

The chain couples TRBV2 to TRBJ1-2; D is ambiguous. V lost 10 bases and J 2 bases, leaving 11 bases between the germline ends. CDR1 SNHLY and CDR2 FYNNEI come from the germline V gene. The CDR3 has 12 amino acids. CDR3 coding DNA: TGTGCCATACTCTTGATCAACTATGGCTACACCTTC. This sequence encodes CAILLINYGYTF. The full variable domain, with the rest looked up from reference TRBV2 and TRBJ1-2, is EPEVTQTPSHQVTQMGQEVILRCVPISNHLYFYWYRQILGQKVEFLVSFYNNEISEKSEIFDDQFSVERPDGSNFTLKIRSTKLEDSAMYFCAILLINYGYTFGSGTRLTVV.

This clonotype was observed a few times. This chain's CDR3 is CASSMVGFEAFF. In nucleotides, the CDR3 is TGTGCCAGTAGTATGGTAGGGTTTGAAGCTTTCTTT. The rearrangement joins TRBV19 to TRBJ1-1; D unclear. The V gene's germline CDR1 is LNHDA and CDR2 SQIVND (reference sequence). V was clipped by 3 bases and J by 7 bases, with 9 bases between them. The CDR3 extends over 12 amino acids.

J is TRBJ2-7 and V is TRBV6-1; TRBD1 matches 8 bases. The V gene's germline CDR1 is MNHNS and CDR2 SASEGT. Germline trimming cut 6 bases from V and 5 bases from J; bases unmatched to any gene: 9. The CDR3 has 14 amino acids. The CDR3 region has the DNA TGTGCCAGCAGCAAGCTTGGACAGGGCCACGAGCAGTACTTC. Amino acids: CASSKLGQGHEQYF.

In DNA, the CDR3 is TGTGCCAGCTCCCCGGCCGGGGGTGGCGAGCAGTACGTC. Amino acid sequence: CASSPAGGGEQYV. The V call is TRBV28, the J call TRBJ2-7; D perhaps matches TRBD2 (6 bases). Trimming left V 8 bases short and J 6 bases short, with 17 bases between. Germline-derived CDR1 and CDR2 are MDHEN and SYDVKM. The length of the CDR3 is 13 residues.

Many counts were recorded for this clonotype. The CDR3 reads CASSLAGPGAYNEQFF. For the CDR3, the DNA is TGTGCCAGCAGCTTAGCCGGGCCAGGGGCCTACAATGAGCAGTTCTTC. The chain has TRBV7-6 and TRBJ2-1; tentative D call: TRBD1 (6 bases). The CDR3 spans 16 residues. CDR1 SGHVS and CDR2 FNYEAQ come from the germline V gene. Between the trimmed V and J ends, which lost 0 bases and 2 bases, there was a span of 11 bases.

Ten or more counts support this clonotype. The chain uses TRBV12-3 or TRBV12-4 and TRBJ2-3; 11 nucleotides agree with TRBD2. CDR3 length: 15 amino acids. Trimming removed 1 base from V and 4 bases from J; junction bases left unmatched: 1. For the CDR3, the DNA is TGTGCCAGCAGTTTAGGGGGACTAGCGGCAGATACGCAGTATTTT. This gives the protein CASSLGGLAADTQYF.

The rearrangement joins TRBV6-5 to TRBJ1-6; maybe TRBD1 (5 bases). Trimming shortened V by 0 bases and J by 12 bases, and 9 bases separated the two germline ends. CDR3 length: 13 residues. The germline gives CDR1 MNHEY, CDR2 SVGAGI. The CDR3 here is CASSYSKGQPLHF. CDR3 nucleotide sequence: TGTGCCAGCAGTTACTCTAAGGGGCAACCCCTCCACTTT.

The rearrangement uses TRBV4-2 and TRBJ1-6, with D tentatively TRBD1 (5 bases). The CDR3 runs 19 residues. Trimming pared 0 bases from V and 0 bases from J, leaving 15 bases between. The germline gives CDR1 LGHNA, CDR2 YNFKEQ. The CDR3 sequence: CASSQDWVPGSSYNSPLHF. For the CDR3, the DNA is TGTGCCAGCAGCCAAGATTGGGTGCCAGGGAGCTCCTATAATTCACCCCTCCACTTT.

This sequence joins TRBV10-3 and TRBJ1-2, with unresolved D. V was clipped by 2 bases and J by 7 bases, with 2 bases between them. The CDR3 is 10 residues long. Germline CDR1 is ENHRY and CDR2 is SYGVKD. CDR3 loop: CAISEIGYTF. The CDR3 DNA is TGTGCCATCAGTGAGATTGGCTACACCTTC.

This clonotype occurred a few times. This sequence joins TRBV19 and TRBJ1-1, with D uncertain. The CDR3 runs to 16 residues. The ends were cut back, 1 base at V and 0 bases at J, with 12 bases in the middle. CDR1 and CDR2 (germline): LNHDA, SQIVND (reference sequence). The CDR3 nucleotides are TGTGCCAGTAGTATAGGGATGACAACCTTGAACACTGAAGCTTTCTTT. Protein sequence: CASSIGMTTLNTEAFF.

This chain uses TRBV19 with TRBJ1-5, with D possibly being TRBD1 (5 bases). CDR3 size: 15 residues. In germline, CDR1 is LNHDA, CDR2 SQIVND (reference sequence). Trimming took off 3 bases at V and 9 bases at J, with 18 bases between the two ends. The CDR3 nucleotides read TGTGCCAGTAGTATCGGGCAGGGAGTGGGGCTGCCCCAGCATTTT. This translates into CASSIGQGVGLPQHF. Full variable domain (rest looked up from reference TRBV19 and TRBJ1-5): DGGITQSPKYLFRKEGQNVTLSCEQNLNHDAMYWYRQDPGQGLRLIYYSQIVNDFQKGDIAEGYSVSREKKESFPLTVTSAQKNPTAFYLCASSIGQGVGLPQHFGDGTRLSIL.

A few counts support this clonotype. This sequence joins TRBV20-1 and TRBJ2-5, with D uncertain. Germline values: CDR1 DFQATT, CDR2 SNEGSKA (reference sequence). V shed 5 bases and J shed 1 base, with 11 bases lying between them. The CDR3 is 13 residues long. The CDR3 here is CSAPRSSQETQYF. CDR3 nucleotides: TGCAGTGCTCCAAGATCAAGCCAAGAGACCCAGTACTTC.

The CDR3 coding sequence is TGTGCCAGCGCCGTCGCGGACGTTGAAGATACGCAGTATTTT. It specifies CASAVADVEDTQYF. V and J are TRBV9 and TRBJ2-3; D is undetermined. CDR3 length equals 14 residues. The germline CDR1 and CDR2 sequences are SGDLS and YYNGEE. V was trimmed by 7 bases and J by 5 bases, leaving 17 bases between them.

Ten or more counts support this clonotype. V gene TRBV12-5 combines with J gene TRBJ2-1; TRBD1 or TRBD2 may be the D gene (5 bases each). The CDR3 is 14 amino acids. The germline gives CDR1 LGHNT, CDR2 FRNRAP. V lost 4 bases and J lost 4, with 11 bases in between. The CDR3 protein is CASGSTGRYNEQFF. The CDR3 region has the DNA TGTGCTAGTGGTTCCACGGGACGGTACAATGAGCAGTTCTTC.

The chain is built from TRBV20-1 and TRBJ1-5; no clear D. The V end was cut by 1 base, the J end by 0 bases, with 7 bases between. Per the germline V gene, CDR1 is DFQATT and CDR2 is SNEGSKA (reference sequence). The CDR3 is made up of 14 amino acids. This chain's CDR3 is CSARVLYSNQPQHF. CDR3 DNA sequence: TGCAGTGCTAGAGTCCTGTATAGCAATCAGCCCCAGCATTTT.

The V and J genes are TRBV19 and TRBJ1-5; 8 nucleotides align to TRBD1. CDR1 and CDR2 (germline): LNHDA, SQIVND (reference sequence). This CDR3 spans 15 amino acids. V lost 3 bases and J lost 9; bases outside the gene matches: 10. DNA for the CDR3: TGTGCCAGTAGTATGTTCGGGGACAGGCCTCCGCCCCAGCATTTT. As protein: CASSMFGDRPPPQHF. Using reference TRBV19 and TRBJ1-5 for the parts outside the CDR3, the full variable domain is DGGITQSPKYLFRKEGQNVTLSCEQNLNHDAMYWYRQDPGQGLRLIYYSQIVNDFQKGDIAEGYSVSREKKESFPLTVTSAQKNPTAFYLCASSMFGDRPPPQHFGDGTRLSIL.

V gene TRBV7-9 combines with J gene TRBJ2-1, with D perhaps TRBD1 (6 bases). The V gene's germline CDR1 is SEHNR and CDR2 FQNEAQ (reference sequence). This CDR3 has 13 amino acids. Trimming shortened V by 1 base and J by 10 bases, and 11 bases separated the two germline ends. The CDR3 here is CASSLDARGEQFF. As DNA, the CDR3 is TGTGCCAGCAGCTTAGATGCCAGGGGAGAGCAGTTCTTC.

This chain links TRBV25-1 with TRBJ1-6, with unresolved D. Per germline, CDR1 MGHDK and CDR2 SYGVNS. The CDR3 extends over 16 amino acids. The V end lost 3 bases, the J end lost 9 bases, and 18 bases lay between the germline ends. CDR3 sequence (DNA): TGTGCCAGCAGTGATTCTAACCAGGCCCCTTTTTCACCCCTCCACTTT. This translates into CASSDSNQAPFSPLHF.

CDR3 amino acids: CASRQGITDTQYF. The CDR3 region has the DNA TGTGCGAGCCGACAGGGAATCACAGATACGCAGTATTTT. The gene calls are TRBV7-9 and TRBJ2-3, with 7 bases that match TRBD1. The germline V gene encodes CDR1 SEHNR and CDR2 FQNEAQ (reference sequence). CDR3 size: 13 residues.

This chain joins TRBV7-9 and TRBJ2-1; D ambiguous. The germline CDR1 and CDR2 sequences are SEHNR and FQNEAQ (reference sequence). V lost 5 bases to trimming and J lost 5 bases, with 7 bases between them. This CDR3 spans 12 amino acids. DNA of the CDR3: TGTGCCAGCAGCGCGCCTAACAATGAGCAGTTCTTC. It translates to CASSAPNNEQFF.

CDR3 region: CASSLYRTGFNPYEQYF. The CDR3 DNA follows: TGTGCCAGCAGCTTATACCGGACAGGGTTTAACCCCTACGAGCAGTACTTC. This sequence joins TRBV7-9 and TRBJ2-7; 8 nucleotides match TRBD1. The V gene end was trimmed by 2 bases and the J gene end by 2 bases; junction bases not matched to a gene: 11. This CDR3 comprises 17 residues. CDR1 is SEHNR, CDR2 FQNEAQ, per germline (reference sequence).